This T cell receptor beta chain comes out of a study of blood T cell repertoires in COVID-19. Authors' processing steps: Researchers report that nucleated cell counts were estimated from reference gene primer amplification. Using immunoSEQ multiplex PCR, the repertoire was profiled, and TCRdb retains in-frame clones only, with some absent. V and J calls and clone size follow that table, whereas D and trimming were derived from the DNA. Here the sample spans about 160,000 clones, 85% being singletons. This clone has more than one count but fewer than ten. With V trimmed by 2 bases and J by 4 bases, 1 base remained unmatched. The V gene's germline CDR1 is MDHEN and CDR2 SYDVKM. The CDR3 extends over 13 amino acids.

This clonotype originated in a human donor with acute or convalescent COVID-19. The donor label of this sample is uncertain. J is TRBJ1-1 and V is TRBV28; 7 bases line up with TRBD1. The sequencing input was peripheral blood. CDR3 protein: CASSLNRGTEAFF. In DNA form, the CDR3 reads TGTGCCAGCAGTTTAAACAGGGGCACTGAAGCTTTCTTT.